The 5 T cell receptor beta chains in this list originate from one sample, sequenced in a study of shared clonotypes between healthy human individuals. Terminally differentiated effector memory CD45RA+ cells were excluded from the naive CD8 cells, which were CD45RO-negative and positively selected for CCR7. Here immunoSEQ multiplex PCR was the method, and the copy in TCRdb shows in-frame clones only, minus some. The sample contains around 1,900,000 clones, just over 90% of which appear only once. Material for sequencing was naive CD8+ T cells from PBMCs. The source of these receptors is a man aged 18 to 30 in good health. Some clones in this sample may be carry-over from other donors' samples.

The V call is TRBV19, the J call TRBJ1-5; D possibly corresponds to TRBD1 (6 bases). V lost 5 bases and J lost 10, with 21 bases in between. Germline-derived CDR1 and CDR2 are LNHDA and SQIVND (reference sequence). The CDR3 has 15 residues. The CDR3 loop reads CASSQGGPWFEPQHF. CDR3 DNA sequence: TGTGCCAGTAGTCAAGGGGGTCCTTGGTTTGAACCCCAGCATTTT. Combining the CDR3 with reference TRBV19 and TRBJ1-5 gives the whole variable domain DGGITQSPKYLFRKEGQNVTLSCEQNLNHDAMYWYRQDPGQGLRLIYYSQIVNDFQKGDIAEGYSVSREKKESFPLTVTSAQKNPTAFYLCASSQGGPWFEPQHFGDGTRLSIL.

This clone was seen once. This chain uses TRBV7-9 with TRBJ2-7; no clear D. The ends were cut back, 5 bases at V and 0 bases at J, with 8 bases in the middle. The CDR3 runs 13 residues. CDR1 is SEHNR and CDR2 is FQNEAQ in the germline V gene (reference sequence). The CDR3 region is CASSTTRSYEQYF. The CDR3 nucleotides are TGTGCCAGCAGCACAACACGCTCCTACGAGCAGTACTTC.

The CDR3 spells CASKAGVFYEQYF. As DNA, the CDR3 is TGTGCCAGCAAAGCGGGAGTGTTCTACGAGCAGTACTTC. The chain uses TRBV7-2 and TRBJ2-7; TRBD2 matches at 8 bases. The ends lost 7 bases at V and 3 bases at J; junction bases unmatched: 5. Germline CDR1 is SGHTA and CDR2 is FQGNSA. The CDR3 consists of 13 residues.

The V call is TRBV7-9, the J call TRBJ2-7, with TRBD1 matching 8 bases. The CDR3 runs to 14 residues. V was clipped by 4 bases and J by 4 bases; unmatched bases: 6. Germline V lookup: CDR1 SEHNR, CDR2 FQNEAQ (reference sequence). The CDR3 sequence: CASSSPGGLYEQYF. The CDR3 DNA is TGTGCCAGCAGCTCCCCAGGGGGCTTGTACGAGCAGTACTTC.

This clone has only one observation. The chain recombines TRBV2 with TRBJ2-1; 8 bases are shared with TRBD1. The CDR3 totals 17 residues. V gave up 2 bases and J gave up 5 bases; unmatched junction bases: 11. Per the germline V gene, CDR1 is SNHLY and CDR2 is FYNNEI. The CDR3 is CASSEWGPGGGNNEQFF. The CDR3 DNA is TGTGCCAGCAGTGAATGGGGTCCAGGGGGCGGGAACAATGAGCAGTTCTTC. The variable domain in full, with the rest retrieved from reference TRBV2 and TRBJ2-1, is EPEVTQTPSHQVTQMGQEVILRCVPISNHLYFYWYRQILGQKVEFLVSFYNNEISEKSEIFDDQFSVERPDGSNFTLKIRSTKLEDSAMYFCASSEWGPGGGNNEQFFGPGTRLTVL.